A selection of T cell receptor beta chains follows, all from one sample in a study of T cell repertoires in cytomegalovirus infection. For these receptors, no antigen is known. One entry per CDR3 protein, called by TCRdb with MiXCR from the reads. The data show roughly 990,000 distinct CDR3 sequences, with about a third seen just once and 11% to 15% held by the top ten. This sample comprised cultured CD8+ T cells from PBMCs, obtained from culture after CMV antigen stimulation. These receptors were collected from a human donor in good health (CMV status not recorded). Some clones in this sample may be carry-over from other donors' samples. CDR3s include the opening cysteine and the closing phenylalanine or tryptophan. Fields, in order: J gene, clone size, D gene, V gene, CDR3 DNA, CDR3 protein. D genes are given only for firm matches. Expanded clones are given a class, and other clones once, few, many or no size at all.

J gene: TRBJ1-1
clone size: -
D gene: -
V gene: TRBV7-6
CDR3 DNA: TGTGCCAGCAGCCCCGACAACCGCGGAGCTGAAGCTTTCTTT
CDR3 protein: CASSPDNRGAEAFF

J gene: TRBJ2-7
clone size: -
D gene: -
V gene: TRBV6-5
CDR3 DNA: TGTGCCAGCAGTTACGCAGCAGGGACCGCCTACGAGCAGTACTTC
CDR3 protein: CASSYAAGTAYEQYF

J gene: TRBJ2-3
clone size: few
D gene: -
V gene: TRBV6-6
CDR3 DNA: TGTGCCAGCAGTTACAGATACCTCGGCGGGGAGGGCACAGATACGCAGTATTTT
CDR3 protein: CASSYRYLGGEGTDTQYF

J gene: TRBJ2-1
clone size: few
D gene: TRBD1
V gene: TRBV29-1
CDR3 DNA: TGCAGCGTTGAGGCCGGGACAGGGGCCTACAATGAGCAGTTCTTC
CDR3 protein: CSVEAGTGAYNEQFF

J gene: TRBJ2-1
clone size: -
D gene: -
V gene: TRBV6-1
CDR3 DNA: TGTGCCAGCGGATTTGGGGGCTACAATGAGCAGTTCTTC
CDR3 protein: CASGFGGYNEQFF

J gene: TRBJ2-1
clone size: -
D gene: TRBD2
V gene: TRBV28
CDR3 DNA: TGTGCCACCTCGGGGGGGCAATACAATGAGCAGTTCTTC
CDR3 protein: CATSGGQYNEQFF

J gene: TRBJ2-7
clone size: -
D gene: -
V gene: TRBV6-1
CDR3 DNA: TGTGCCAGCAGTGACCCCTTCAGGACCTCTTCCTACGAGCAGTACTTC
CDR3 protein: CASSDPFRTSSYEQYF

J gene: TRBJ2-2
clone size: -
D gene: -
V gene: TRBV12-3/TRBV12-4
CDR3 DNA: TGTGCCAGCAGTTACCTAGCATACCCCGGGGAGCTGTTTTTT
CDR3 protein: CASSYLAYPGELFF

J gene: TRBJ2-1
clone size: many
D gene: -
V gene: TRBV7-2
CDR3 DNA: TGTGCCAGCAGCTTAGCCAGCGTTGAGCAGTTCTTC
CDR3 protein: CASSLASVEQFF

J gene: TRBJ1-1
clone size: few
D gene: -
V gene: TRBV20-1
CDR3 DNA: TGCAGTGCTAGAGCGAACAGGGAGAACGGTGAAGCTTTCTTT
CDR3 protein: CSARANRENGEAFF

J gene: TRBJ2-3
clone size: -
D gene: -
V gene: TRBV11-2
CDR3 DNA: TGTGCCAGCTCGGCTTCTTCAGATACGCAGTATTTT
CDR3 protein: CASSASSDTQYF

J gene: TRBJ2-2
clone size: -
D gene: TRBD1
V gene: TRBV27
CDR3 DNA: TGTGCCAGCAGCCCTTTGGACAGGGTAGACACCGGGGAGCTGTTTTTT
CDR3 protein: CASSPLDRVDTGELFF

J gene: TRBJ1-1
clone size: -
D gene: -
V gene: TRBV12-3/TRBV12-4
CDR3 DNA: TGTGCCAGCAGGGGTAGCATGGGCACTGAAGCTTTCTTT
CDR3 protein: CASRGSMGTEAFF

J gene: TRBJ2-7
clone size: -
D gene: -
V gene: TRBV7-6
CDR3 DNA: TGTGCCAGCAGCTCCTTTTCTGGCTCCTACGAGCAGTACTTC
CDR3 protein: CASSSFSGSYEQYF

J gene: TRBJ2-5
clone size: -
D gene: TRBD2
V gene: TRBV27
CDR3 DNA: TGTGCCAGCAGTTTATTCGGGGGGGCTGAGGAAGAGACCCAGTACTTC
CDR3 protein: CASSLFGGAEEETQYF

J gene: TRBJ2-1
clone size: -
D gene: -
V gene: TRBV2
CDR3 DNA: TGTGCCAGCAGTGGGGCCCAGGGAGCGTACAATGAGCAGTTCTTC
CDR3 protein: CASSGAQGAYNEQFF